This entry lists 8 T cell receptor beta chains sequenced from one sample in a study of blood T cell repertoires in COVID-19. The repertoire was sequenced with immunoSEQ multiplex PCR; TCRdb's copy has only in-frame clones and lacks some. The sample lists about 250,000 clones; around 84% were seen once. Sequencing was performed on PBMCs or T cells enriched from blood (not recorded which). Receptors were obtained from a man aged 18 to 29 who had recovered from COVID-19.

The rearrangement joins TRBV5-1 to TRBJ2-6, with D hard to call. V lost 0 bases to trimming and J lost 4 bases, with 14 bases between them. The CDR3 totals 17 residues. Germline CDR1 and CDR2: SGHRS and YFSETQ. Here the CDR3 DNA reads TGCGCCAGCAGCTTGGAGGTTAACGGGTTCGGGGCCAACGTCCTGACTTTC. Translation gives CASSLEVNGFGANVLTF.

The chain carries TRBV2 and TRBJ2-5, with TRBD1 identical over 7 bases. This CDR3 has 18 residues. J lost 2 bases, V lost 0 bases, and 12 bases had no gene match. In germline, CDR1 is SNHLY, CDR2 FYNNEI. The DNA for the CDR3 is TGTGCCAGCAGTGAAGCAGGCCGGACAGGTACTATGCAAGAGACCCAGTACTTC. Its protein product is CASSEAGRTGTMQETQYF.

The chain recombines TRBV7-9 with TRBJ2-1, with 10 bases fitting TRBD2. CDR3 length equals 12 residues. CDR1 is SEHNR, CDR2 FQNEAQ, per germline (reference sequence). Losses at the gene ends were 1 base for V and 15 bases for J; bases not matched to a gene: 3. In DNA form, the CDR3 reads TGTGCCAGCAGCTTAGAGCGGGAGGGGGCGTTCTTC. Translated, it gives CASSLEREGAFF.

This chain links TRBV12-5 with TRBJ1-3; D is possibly TRBD1 (5 bases). Looked up from germline, CDR1 is LGHNT and CDR2 is FRNRAP. V shed 4 bases and J shed 5 bases, with 12 bases lying between them. CDR3 size: 14 residues. CDR3 nucleotides: TGTGCTAGTGGTTGGAAAGGGGTTCGAAACACCATATATTTT. Its protein is CASGWKGVRNTIYF.

The rearrangement uses TRBV5-1 and TRBJ1-1; TRBD1 might be the D (5 bases). Trimming cost V 1 base and J 2 bases, with 15 bases left between them. CDR1 is SGHRS, CDR2 YFSETQ, per germline. The CDR3 runs 16 residues. The CDR3 coding sequence is TGCGCCAGCAGCTTGTGGGCTAGGGGCGCAAACACTGAAGCTTTCTTT. Residues: CASSLWARGANTEAFF.

This clone was recorded only once. The chain is built from TRBV3-1 (or the pseudogene TRBV3-2) and TRBJ1-1, with D unclear. V lost 5 bases, J lost 5 bases, and 15 bases lay in between. Germline V gene sequence: CDR1 LGHDT, CDR2 YNNKEL (reference sequence). The CDR3 has 14 residues. The DNA of the CDR3 is TGTGCCAGCAGCGCTCGGGATCTGGGAACTGAAGCTTTCTTT. Protein sequence: CASSARDLGTEAFF.

This clone was picked up one time. The rearrangement links TRBV7-2 to TRBJ1-2, with D unclear. Deletions cut 5 bases from V and 4 bases from J, with 14 bases between. There are 14 residues in the CDR3. Germline loops: CDR1 SGHTA, CDR2 FQGNSA. CDR3 nucleotides: TGTGCCAGCAGCCGCCCCGCTGCCGGCTATGGCTACACCTTC. Translating it yields CASSRPAAGYGYTF.

The chain recombines TRBV19 with TRBJ1-6; D is possibly TRBD1 (5 bases). From germline, CDR1 is LNHDA and CDR2 SQIVND (reference sequence). The CDR3 totals 14 residues. The V and J ends lost 0 bases and 10 bases respectively, with 10 bases between them. This CDR3 is CASSIEGGRSPLHF. The CDR3 DNA reads as TGTGCCAGTAGTATAGAGGGGGGTCGGTCACCCCTCCACTTT.